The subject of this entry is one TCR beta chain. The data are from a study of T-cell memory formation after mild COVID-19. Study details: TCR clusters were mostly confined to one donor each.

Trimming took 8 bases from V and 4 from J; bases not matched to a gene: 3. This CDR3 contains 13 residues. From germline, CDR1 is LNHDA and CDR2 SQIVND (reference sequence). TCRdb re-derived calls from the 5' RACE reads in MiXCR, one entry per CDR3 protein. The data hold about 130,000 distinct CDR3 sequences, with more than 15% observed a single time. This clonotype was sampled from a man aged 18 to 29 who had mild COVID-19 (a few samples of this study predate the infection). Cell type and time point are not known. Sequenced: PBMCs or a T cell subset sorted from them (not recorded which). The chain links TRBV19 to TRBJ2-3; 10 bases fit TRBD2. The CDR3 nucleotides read TGTGCCAGTCGGACTAGCGGCTCAGATACGCAGTATTTT. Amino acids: CASRTSGSDTQYF. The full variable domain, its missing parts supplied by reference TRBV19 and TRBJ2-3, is DGGITQSPKYLFRKEGQNVTLSCEQNLNHDAMYWYRQDPGQGLRLIYYSQIVNDFQKGDIAEGYSVSREKKESFPLTVTSAQKNPTAFYLCASRTSGSDTQYFGPGTRLTVL.